This passage covers 16 T cell receptor beta chains from one sample sequenced in a study of blood T cell repertoires in COVID-19. Libraries were prepared by immunoSEQ multiplex PCR; TCRdb keeps only in-frame clonotypes and omits some of them. The sample lists about 89,000 clones, roughly 80% seen once, with around 10% in the top ten. What was sequenced was peripheral blood. The receptors come from an elderly woman with acute or convalescent COVID-19.

The CDR3, as DNA: TGTGCCAGCAGTGAAAGCGGGAGTCTGGGTGAAAAACTGTTTTTT. It yields the protein CASSESGSLGEKLFF. V is TRBV6-1 and J is TRBJ1-4; D unclear. This CDR3 is 15 amino acids long. Deletions cut 2 bases from V and 7 bases from J, with 14 bases between. Germline assignment: CDR1 MNHNS and CDR2 SASEGT.

This clone has more than one count but fewer than ten. The chain recombines TRBV12-3 or TRBV12-4 with TRBJ2-7, with TRBD1 matching 8 bases. CDR3 length equals 12 residues. The V segment lost 10 bases and the J segment 4 bases; nucleotides outside the gene matches: 6. This CDR3 reads CATGQDNYEQYF. CDR3 nucleotide sequence: TGTGCCACGGGACAGGATAATTACGAGCAGTACTTC.

CDR3 loop: CASSYSMGANLNSPLHF. Here the CDR3 DNA reads TGTGCCAGCAGTTACTCGATGGGGGCGAATCTTAATTCACCCCTCCACTTT. This chain connects TRBV6-2 or TRBV6-3 to TRBJ1-6, with D tentatively TRBD1 (6 bases). Germline-derived CDR1 and CDR2 are MNHEY and SVGEGT. The CDR3 consists of 17 residues. V dropped 0 bases and J dropped 6 bases, with 15 bases sitting between them.

This clone was seen only once. The chain employs TRBV28 and TRBJ1-2; weak D call: TRBD1 (5 bases). From germline, CDR1 is MDHEN and CDR2 SYDVKM. There are 14 residues in the CDR3. V was clipped by 10 bases and J by 3 bases, with 18 bases between them. The CDR3 protein is CATMEGSLHYGYTF. For the CDR3, the DNA is TGTGCCACGATGGAGGGGTCACTTCACTATGGCTACACCTTC.

The chain carries TRBV6-4 and TRBJ1-5, with D hard to call. Germline V CDR1 and CDR2: MRHNA, SNTAGT. This CDR3 has 14 residues. V lost 2 bases, J lost 1 base, and 6 bases lay in between. CDR3 in amino acids: CASSDTLSNQPQHF. Written as DNA, the CDR3 is TGTGCCAGCAGTGACACCCTAAGCAATCAGCCCCAGCATTTT.

Points on this clone: A read error may produce the germline difference seen at one junction end. The chain joins TRBV15 to TRBJ1-4; 7 bases match TRBD1. The CDR3 length is 17 residues. The germline CDR1 and CDR2 sequences are LNHNV and YYDKDF (reference sequence). The CDR3 is CATSRDGQAQLNGKLFF. The CDR3, as DNA: TGTGCCACCAGCAGGGACGGACAGGCTCAACTAAATGGAAAACTGTTTTTT.

V usage is TRBV19 and J usage is TRBJ1-2; 7 positions agree with TRBD1. After removal of 3 bases from V and 6 bases from J, the junction contained 7 bases not matched to a gene. This CDR3 comprises 14 residues. Germline V gene sequence: CDR1 LNHDA, CDR2 SQIVND (reference sequence). Here the CDR3 reads CASSMGTGVHGYTF. CDR3 nucleotide sequence: TGTGCCAGTAGTATGGGTACAGGGGTCCATGGCTACACCTTC.

V gene TRBV28 combines with J gene TRBJ1-5; maybe TRBD1 (5 bases). The length of the CDR3 is 14 residues. Germline V CDR1 and CDR2: MDHEN, SYDVKM. V was clipped by 2 bases and J by 6 bases, with 11 bases between them. CDR3: CASSLLGGGQPQHF. As DNA, the CDR3 is TGTGCCAGCAGTTTACTGGGGGGGGGTCAGCCCCAGCATTTT.

This chain connects TRBV6-2 or TRBV6-3 to TRBJ2-7; D uncertain. The germline V gene has CDR1 MNHEY and CDR2 SVGEGT. The CDR3 sequence is 12 residues long. V lost 4 bases to trimming and J lost 5 bases, with 9 bases between them. CDR3 loop: CASSFTADEQYV. The CDR3 nucleotides read TGTGCCAGCAGTTTCACAGCTGACGAGCAGTACGTC.

This chain connects TRBV30 to TRBJ1-3; D not certain. V was cut by 2 bases and J by 0 bases, with 11 bases left in between. CDR1 GTSNPN and CDR2 SVGIG come from the germline V gene (reference sequence). There are 15 residues in the CDR3. The CDR3 is CAWSPRSRSGNTIYF. CDR3 sequence (DNA): TGTGCCTGGAGTCCTCGTTCCCGCTCTGGAAACACCATATATTTT.

The rearrangement links TRBV7-8 to TRBJ2-3; tentatively, D is TRBD1 (5 bases). This CDR3 contains 14 residues. Trimming left V 5 bases short and J 6 bases short, with 15 bases between. Germline V lookup: CDR1 SGHVS, CDR2 FQNEAQ. CDR3 DNA: TGTGCCAGCAGCGCTTGGACAAGCCTTGATACGCAGTATTTT. Its translation is CASSAWTSLDTQYF.

V usage is TRBV28 and J usage is TRBJ1-6; tentatively, D is TRBD1 (6 bases). V lost 6 bases to trimming and J lost 7 bases, with 10 bases between them. CDR3 size: 13 residues. Germline lookup yields CDR1 MDHEN and CDR2 SYDVKM. For the CDR3, the DNA is TGTGCCAGCAGCAGGGGTCGGAATTCACCCCTCCACTTT. It yields the protein CASSRGRNSPLHF.

Note on this clone: The same CDR3 arises from other DNA sequences in this sample as well. This chain joins TRBV9 and TRBJ2-1; TRBD1 might be the D (6 bases). From germline, CDR1 is SGDLS and CDR2 YYNGEE. The germline V and J ends were trimmed by 0 bases and 4 bases, with 11 bases remaining between them. The CDR3 loop spans 15 amino acids. CDR3 protein: CASSVGQGSYNEQFF. CDR3 coding DNA: TGTGCCAGCAGCGTAGGGCAGGGGTCATACAATGAGCAGTTCTTC.

The chain links TRBV27 to TRBJ1-2; no definite D call. The CDR3 totals 13 residues. Germline assignment: CDR1 MNHEY and CDR2 SMNVEV (reference sequence). V was clipped by 8 bases and J by 7 bases, with 17 bases between them. CDR3 residues: CASGQLRGFGYTF. The CDR3 bases are TGTGCCAGCGGGCAGTTGAGAGGGTTTGGCTACACCTTC.

Turning to this clone: This CDR3 is also generated by other DNA sequences in the sample. The chain is built from TRBV11-2 and TRBJ2-7, with 9 bases identical to TRBD1. The CDR3 length is 12 residues. The V gene end was trimmed by 5 bases and the J gene end by 4 bases; junction bases not matched to a gene: 0. Per germline, CDR1 SGHAT and CDR2 FQNNGV. This chain's CDR3 is CASSGTGYEQYV. DNA of the CDR3: TGTGCCAGCAGCGGGACAGGGTACGAGCAGTACGTC.

This clone showed up just a few times. One end of the junction varies from germline; a read error may be responsible. The J gene is TRBJ1-2, the V gene TRBV9; D is uncertain. There are 8 residues in the CDR3. Germline loops: CDR1 SGDLS, CDR2 YYNGEE. CDR3 nucleotide sequence: TGTGCCAGCAGCGTAGCCTTTTTC. As protein: CASSVAFF. Full variable domain (rest looked up from reference TRBV9 and TRBJ1-2): DSGVTQTPKHLITATGQRVTLRCSPRSGDLSVYWYQQSLDQGLQFLIQYYNGEERAKGNILERFSAQQFPDLHSELNLSSLELGDSALYFCASSVAFFGSGTRLTVV.